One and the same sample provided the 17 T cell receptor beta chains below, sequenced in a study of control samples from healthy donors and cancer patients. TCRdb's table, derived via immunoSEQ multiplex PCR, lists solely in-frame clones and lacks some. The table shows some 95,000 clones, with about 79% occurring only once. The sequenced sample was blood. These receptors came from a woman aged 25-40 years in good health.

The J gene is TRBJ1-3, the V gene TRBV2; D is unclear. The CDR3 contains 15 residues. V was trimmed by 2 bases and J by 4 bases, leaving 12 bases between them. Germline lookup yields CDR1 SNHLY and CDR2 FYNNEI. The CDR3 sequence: CASSENEGVGNTIYF. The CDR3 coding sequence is TGTGCCAGCAGTGAAAATGAGGGAGTCGGAAACACCATATATTTT.

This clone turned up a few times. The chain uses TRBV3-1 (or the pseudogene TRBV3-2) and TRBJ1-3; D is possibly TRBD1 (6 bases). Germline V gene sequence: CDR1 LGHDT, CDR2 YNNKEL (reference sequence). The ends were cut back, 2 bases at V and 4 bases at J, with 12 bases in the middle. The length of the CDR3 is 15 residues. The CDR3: CASSQNTGSGNTIYF. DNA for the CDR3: TGTGCCAGCAGCCAAAACACAGGGTCGGGAAACACCATATATTTT.

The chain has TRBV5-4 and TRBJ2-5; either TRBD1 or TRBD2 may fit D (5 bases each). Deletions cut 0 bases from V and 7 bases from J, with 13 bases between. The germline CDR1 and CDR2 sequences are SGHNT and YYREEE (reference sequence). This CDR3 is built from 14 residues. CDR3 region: CASSLGGASGTQYF. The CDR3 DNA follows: TGTGCCAGCAGCTTGGGAGGGGCCTCAGGGACCCAGTACTTC.

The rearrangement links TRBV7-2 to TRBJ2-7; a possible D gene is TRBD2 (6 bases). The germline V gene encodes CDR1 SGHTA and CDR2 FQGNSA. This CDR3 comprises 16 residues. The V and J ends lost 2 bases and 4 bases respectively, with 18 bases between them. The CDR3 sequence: CASSLLAGRTTYEQYF. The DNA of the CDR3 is TGTGCCAGCAGCTTATTGGCGGGAAGAACGACATACGAGCAGTACTTC.

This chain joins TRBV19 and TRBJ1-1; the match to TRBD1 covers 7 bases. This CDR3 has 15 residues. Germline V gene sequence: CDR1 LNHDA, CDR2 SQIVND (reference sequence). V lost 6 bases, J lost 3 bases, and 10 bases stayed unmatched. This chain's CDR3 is CASRHEGGAHTEAFF. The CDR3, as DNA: TGTGCCAGTAGACATGAAGGGGGCGCCCACACTGAAGCTTTCTTT.

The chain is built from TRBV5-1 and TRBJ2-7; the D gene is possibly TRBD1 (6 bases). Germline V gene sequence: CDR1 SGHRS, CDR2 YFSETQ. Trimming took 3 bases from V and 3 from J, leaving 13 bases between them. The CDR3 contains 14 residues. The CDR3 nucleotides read TGCGCCAGCAGCTCGAAGACAGGTTTCTACGAGCAGTACTTC. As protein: CASSSKTGFYEQYF.

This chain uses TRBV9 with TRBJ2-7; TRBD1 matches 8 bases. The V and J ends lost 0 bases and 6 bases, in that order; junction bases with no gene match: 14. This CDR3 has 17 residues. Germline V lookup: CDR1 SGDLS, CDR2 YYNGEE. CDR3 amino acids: CASSVGDRGPGDSEQYF. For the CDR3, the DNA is TGTGCCAGCAGCGTAGGAGACAGGGGTCCGGGGGATTCCGAGCAGTACTTC. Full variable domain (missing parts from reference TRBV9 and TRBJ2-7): DSGVTQTPKHLITATGQRVTLRCSPRSGDLSVYWYQQSLDQGLQFLIQYYNGEERAKGNILERFSAQQFPDLHSELNLSSLELGDSALYFCASSVGDRGPGDSEQYFGPGTRLTVT.

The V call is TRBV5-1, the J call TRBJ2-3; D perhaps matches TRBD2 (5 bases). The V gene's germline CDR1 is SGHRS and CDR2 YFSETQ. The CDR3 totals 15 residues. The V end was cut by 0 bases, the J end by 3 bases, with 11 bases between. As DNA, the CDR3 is TGCGCCAGCAGCTTGGCGGCCGGGATAACAGATACGCAGTATTTT. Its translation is CASSLAAGITDTQYF.

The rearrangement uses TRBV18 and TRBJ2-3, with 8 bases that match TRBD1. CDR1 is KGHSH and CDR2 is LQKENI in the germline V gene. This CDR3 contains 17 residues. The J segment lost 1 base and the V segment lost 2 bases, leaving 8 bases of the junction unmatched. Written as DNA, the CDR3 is TGTGCCAGCTCACCATTTCAGCCGGGACAGGGCACAGATACGCAGTATTTT. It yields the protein CASSPFQPGQGTDTQYF.

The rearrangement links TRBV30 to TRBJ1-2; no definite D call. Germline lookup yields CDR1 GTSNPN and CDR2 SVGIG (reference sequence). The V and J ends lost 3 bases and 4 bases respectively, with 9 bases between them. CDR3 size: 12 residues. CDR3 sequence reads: CAWSPALYGYTF. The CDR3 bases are TGTGCCTGGAGCCCAGCCCTCTATGGCTACACCTTC.

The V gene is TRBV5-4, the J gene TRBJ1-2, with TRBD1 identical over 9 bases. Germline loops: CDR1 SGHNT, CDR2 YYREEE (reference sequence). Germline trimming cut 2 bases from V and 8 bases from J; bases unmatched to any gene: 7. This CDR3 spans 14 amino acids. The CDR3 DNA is TGTGCCAGCAGCTTACGGGACAGGGTCCAAGGCTACACCTTC. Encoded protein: CASSLRDRVQGYTF.

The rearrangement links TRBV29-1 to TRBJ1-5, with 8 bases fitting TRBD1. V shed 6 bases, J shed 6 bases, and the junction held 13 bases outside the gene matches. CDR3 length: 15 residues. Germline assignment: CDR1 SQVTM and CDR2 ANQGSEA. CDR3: CSVALGQGAGQPQHF. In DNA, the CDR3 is TGCAGCGTCGCCCTGGGGCAGGGGGCCGGTCAGCCCCAGCATTTT. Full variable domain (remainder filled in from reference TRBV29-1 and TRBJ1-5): SAVISQKPSRDICQRGTSLTIQCQVDSQVTMMFWYRQQPGQSLTLIATANQGSEATYESGFVIDKFPISRPNLTFSTLTVSNMSPEDSSIYLCSVALGQGAGQPQHFGDGTRLSIL.

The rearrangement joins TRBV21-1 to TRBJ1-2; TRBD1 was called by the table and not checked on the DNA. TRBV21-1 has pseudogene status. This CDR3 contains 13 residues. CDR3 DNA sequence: TGTGCCAGCAGCAGAGACAGAGCCTATGGCTACACCTTC. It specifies CASSRDRAYGYTF.

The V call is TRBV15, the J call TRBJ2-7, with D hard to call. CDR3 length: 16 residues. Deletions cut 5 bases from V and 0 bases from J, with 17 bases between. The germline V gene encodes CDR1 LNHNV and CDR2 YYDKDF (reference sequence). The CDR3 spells CATSPFSGRNSYEQYF. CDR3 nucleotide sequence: TGTGCCACCAGCCCTTTTTCGGGCAGGAACTCCTACGAGCAGTACTTC.

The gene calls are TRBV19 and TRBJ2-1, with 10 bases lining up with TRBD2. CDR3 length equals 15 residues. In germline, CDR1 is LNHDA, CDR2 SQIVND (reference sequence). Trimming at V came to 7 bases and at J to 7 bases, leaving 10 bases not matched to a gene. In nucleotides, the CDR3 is TGTGCCAGTAACGTAGCGGGGGGACCCCATAATGAGCAGTTCTTC. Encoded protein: CASNVAGGPHNEQFF. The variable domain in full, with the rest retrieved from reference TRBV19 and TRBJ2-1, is DGGITQSPKYLFRKEGQNVTLSCEQNLNHDAMYWYRQDPGQGLRLIYYSQIVNDFQKGDIAEGYSVSREKKESFPLTVTSAQKNPTAFYLCASNVAGGPHNEQFFGPGTRLTVL.

CDR3 region: CASSKDSFNQPQHF. CDR3 in DNA: TGTGCCAGCAGTAAGGACAGTTTCAATCAGCCCCAGCATTTT. This chain uses TRBV6-2 or TRBV6-3 with TRBJ1-5, with D possibly matching TRBD1 (6 bases). This CDR3 is built from 14 residues. Deletions cut 5 bases from V and 3 bases from J, with 11 bases between. Germline CDR1 is MNHEY and CDR2 is SVGEGT.

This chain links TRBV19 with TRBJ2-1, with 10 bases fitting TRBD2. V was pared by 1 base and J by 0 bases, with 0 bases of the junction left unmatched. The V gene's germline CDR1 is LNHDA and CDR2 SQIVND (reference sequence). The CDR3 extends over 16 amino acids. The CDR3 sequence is CASSIGTSGSYNEQFF. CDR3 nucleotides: TGTGCCAGTAGTATAGGGACTAGCGGCTCCTACAATGAGCAGTTCTTC.